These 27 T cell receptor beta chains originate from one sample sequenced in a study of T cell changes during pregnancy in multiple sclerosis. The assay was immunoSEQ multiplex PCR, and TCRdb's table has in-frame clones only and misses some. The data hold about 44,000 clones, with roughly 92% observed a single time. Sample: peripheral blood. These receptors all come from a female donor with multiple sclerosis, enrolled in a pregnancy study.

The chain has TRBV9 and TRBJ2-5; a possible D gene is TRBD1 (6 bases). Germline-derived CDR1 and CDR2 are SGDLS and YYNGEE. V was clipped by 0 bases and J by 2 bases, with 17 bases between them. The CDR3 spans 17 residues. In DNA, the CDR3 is TGTGCCAGCAGCGTAGCTACGATTGGGGGCAGTCAAGAGACCCAGTACTTC. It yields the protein CASSVATIGGSQETQYF.

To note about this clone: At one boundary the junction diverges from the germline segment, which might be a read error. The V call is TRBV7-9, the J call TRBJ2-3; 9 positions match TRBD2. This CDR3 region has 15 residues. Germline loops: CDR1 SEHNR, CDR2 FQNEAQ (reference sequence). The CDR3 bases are TGTGCCAGCAGTTTAGCGGGAGTGGGTACAGATACGCAGTATTTT. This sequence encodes CASSLAGVGTDTQYF.

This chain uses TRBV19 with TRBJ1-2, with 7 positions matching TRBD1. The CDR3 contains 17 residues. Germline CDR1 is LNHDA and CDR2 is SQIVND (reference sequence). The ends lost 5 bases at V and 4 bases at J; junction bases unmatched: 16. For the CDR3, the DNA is TGTGCCAGTAGTCCTATCCCGAGGCAGGGGGAACTCTATGGCTACACCTTC. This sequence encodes CASSPIPRQGELYGYTF.

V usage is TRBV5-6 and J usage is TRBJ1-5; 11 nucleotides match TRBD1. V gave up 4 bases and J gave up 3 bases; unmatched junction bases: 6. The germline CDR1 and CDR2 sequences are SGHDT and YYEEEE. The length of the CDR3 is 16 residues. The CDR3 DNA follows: TGTGCCAGCAGCGGGCCGGGACAGGGGGTCAATCAGCCCCAGCATTTT. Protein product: CASSGPGQGVNQPQHF.

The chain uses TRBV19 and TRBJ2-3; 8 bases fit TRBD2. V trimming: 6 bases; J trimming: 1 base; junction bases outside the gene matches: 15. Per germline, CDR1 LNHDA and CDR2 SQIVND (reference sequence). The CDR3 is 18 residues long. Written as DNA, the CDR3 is TGTGCCAGTAGCCGACGACTCGGGACTAGAGGGGGCACAGATACGCAGTATTTT. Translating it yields CASSRRLGTRGGTDTQYF.

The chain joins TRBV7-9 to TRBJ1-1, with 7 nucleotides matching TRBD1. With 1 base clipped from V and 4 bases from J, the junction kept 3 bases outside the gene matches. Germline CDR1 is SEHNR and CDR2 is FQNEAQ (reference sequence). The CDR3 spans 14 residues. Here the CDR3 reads CASSLDQGGTEAFF. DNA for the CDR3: TGTGCCAGCAGCTTAGATCAGGGGGGCACTGAAGCTTTCTTT.

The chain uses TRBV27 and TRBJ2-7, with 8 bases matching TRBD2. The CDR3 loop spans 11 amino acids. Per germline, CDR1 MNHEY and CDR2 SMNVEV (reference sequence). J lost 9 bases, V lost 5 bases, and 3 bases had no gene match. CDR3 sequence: CASSSSGTQYF. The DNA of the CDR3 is TGTGCCAGCAGTAGTAGCGGGACGCAGTACTTC.

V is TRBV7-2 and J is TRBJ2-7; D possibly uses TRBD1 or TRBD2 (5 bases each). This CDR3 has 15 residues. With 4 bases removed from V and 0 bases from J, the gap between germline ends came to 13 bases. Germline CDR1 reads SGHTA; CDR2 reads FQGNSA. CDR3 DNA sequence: TGTGCCAGCAGCTCTTACGGGGCCTACTCCTACGAGCAGTACTTC. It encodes CASSSYGAYSYEQYF.

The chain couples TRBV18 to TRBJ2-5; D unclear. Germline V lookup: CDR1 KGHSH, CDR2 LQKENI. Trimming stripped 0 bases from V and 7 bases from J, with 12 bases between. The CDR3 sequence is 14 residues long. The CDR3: CASSPPILKGTQYF. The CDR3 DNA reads TGTGCCAGCTCACCACCTATTTTAAAGGGGACCCAGTACTTC.

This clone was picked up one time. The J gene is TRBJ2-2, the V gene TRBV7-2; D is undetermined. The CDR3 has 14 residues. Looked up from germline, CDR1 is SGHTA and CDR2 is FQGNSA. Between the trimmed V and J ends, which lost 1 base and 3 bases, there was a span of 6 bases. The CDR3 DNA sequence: TGTGCCAGCAGCTTAGGGCCATACACCGGGGAGCTGTTTTTT. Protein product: CASSLGPYTGELFF.

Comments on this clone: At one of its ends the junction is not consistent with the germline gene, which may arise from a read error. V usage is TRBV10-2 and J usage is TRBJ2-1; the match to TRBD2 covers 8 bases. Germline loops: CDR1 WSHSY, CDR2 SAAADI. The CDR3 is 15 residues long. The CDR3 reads CASSAAGGAANGQFF. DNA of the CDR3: TGCGCCAGCAGTGCGGCGGGGGGCGCCGCAAATGGGCAGTTCTTC.

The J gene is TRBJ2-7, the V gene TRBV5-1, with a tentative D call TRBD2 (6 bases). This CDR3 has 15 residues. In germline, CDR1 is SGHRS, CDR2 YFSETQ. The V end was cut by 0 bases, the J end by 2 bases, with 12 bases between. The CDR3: CASSLGGRGTYEQYF. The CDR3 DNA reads TGCGCCAGCAGCTTGGGAGGGCGGGGTACCTACGAGCAGTACTTC.

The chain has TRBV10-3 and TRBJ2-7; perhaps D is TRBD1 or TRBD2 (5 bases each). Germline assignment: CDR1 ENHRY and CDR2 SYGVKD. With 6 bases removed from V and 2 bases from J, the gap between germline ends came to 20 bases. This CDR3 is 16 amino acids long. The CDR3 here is CAISGAYGTEAYEQYF. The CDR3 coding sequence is TGTGCCATCAGCGGGGCTTACGGCACGGAGGCCTACGAGCAGTACTTC.

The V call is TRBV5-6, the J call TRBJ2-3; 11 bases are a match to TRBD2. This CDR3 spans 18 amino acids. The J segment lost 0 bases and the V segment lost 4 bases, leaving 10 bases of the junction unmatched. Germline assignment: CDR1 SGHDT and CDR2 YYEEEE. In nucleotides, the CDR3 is TGTGCCAGCAGCCGGGGACTAGCGGAGAAACGAAGCACAGATACGCAGTATTTT. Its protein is CASSRGLAEKRSTDTQYF.

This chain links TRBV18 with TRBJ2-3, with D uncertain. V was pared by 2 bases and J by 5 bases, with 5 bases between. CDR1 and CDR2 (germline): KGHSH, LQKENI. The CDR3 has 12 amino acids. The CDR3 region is CASSPREDTQYF. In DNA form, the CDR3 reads TGTGCCAGCTCACCAAGGGAAGATACGCAGTATTTT.

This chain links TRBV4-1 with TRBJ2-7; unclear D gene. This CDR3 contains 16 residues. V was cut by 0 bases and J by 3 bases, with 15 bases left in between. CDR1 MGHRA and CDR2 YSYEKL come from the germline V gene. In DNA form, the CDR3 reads TGCGCCAGCAGCCAAGAATGGGCGTCGGAAAACTACGAGCAGTACTTC. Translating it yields CASSQEWASENYEQYF.

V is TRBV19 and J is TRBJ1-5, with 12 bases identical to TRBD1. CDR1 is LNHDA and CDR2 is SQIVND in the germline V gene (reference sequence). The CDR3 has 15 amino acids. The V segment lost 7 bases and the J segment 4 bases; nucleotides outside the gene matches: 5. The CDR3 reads CASKGDRGLNQPQHF. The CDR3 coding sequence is TGTGCCAGTAAAGGGGACAGGGGGCTTAATCAGCCCCAGCATTTT.

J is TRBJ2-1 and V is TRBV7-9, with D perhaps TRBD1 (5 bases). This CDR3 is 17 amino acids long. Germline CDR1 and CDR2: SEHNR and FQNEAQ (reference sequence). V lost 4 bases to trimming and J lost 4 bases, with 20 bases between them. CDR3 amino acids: CASSYSYRSRRYNEQFF. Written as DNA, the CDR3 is TGTGCCAGCAGCTATAGCTACAGGTCCCGCCGTTACAATGAGCAGTTCTTC.

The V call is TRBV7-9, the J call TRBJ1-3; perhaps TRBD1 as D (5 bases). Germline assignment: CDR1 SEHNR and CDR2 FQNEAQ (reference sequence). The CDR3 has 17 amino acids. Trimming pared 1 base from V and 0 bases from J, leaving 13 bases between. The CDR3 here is CASSLGVGESSGNTIYF. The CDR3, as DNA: TGTGCCAGCAGCTTAGGGGTGGGGGAAAGCTCTGGAAACACCATATATTTT.

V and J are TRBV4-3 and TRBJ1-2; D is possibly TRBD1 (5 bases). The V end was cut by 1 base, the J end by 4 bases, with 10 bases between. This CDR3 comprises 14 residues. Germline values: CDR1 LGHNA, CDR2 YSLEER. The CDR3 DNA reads TGCGCCAGCAGCCAAGGTACAGGACCCTATGGCTACACCTTC. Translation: CASSQGTGPYGYTF.

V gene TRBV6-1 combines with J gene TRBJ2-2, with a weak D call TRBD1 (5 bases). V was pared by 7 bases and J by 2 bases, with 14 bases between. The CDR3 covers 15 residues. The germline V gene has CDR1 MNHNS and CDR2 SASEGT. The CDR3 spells CASNSGQGNTGELFF. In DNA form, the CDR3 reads TGTGCCAGCAATTCAGGGCAGGGCAACACCGGGGAGCTGTTTTTT.

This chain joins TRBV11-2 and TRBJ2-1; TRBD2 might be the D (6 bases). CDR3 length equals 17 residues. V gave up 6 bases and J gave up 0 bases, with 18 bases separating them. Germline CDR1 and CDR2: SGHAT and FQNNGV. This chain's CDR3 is CASSLPRAGSSYNEQFF. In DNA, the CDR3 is TGTGCCAGCAGTCTGCCAAGAGCGGGCAGCTCCTACAATGAGCAGTTCTTC.

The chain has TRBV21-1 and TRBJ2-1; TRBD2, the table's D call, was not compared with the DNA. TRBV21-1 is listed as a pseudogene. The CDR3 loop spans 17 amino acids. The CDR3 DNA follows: TGTGCCAGCAGCAAGGCAATTGGGACTCAAACGGCAAATGAGCAGTTCTTC. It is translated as CASSKAIGTQTANEQFF.

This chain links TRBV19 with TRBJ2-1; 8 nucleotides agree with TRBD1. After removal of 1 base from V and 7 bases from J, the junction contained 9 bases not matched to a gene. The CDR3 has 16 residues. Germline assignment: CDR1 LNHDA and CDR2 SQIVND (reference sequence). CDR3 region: CASSIGGQGGWNEQFF. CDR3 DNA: TGTGCCAGTAGTATAGGTGGACAGGGTGGATGGAATGAGCAGTTCTTC.

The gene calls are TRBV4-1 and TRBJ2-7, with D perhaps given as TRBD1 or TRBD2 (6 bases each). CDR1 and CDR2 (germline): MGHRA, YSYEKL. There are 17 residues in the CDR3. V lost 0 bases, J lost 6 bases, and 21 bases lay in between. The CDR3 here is CASSQDPLVGGPSEQYF. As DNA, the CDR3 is TGCGCCAGCAGCCAAGATCCCCTCGTGGGGGGCCCTAGCGAGCAGTACTTC.

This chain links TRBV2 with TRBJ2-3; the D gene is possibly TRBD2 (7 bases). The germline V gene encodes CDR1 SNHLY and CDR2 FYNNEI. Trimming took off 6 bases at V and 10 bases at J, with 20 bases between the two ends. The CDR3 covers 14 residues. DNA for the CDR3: TGTGCCAGCAGGATGGAGGGGGGGTGGGAGCCGCAGTATTTT. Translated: CASRMEGGWEPQYF.

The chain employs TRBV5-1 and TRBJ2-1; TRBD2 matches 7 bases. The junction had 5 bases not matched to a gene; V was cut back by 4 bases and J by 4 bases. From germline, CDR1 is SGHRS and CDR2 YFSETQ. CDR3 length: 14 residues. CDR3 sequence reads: CASSGPGGYNEQFF. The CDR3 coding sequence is TGCGCCAGCAGCGGACCCGGGGGGTACAATGAGCAGTTCTTC.